The present T cell receptor beta chain was sequenced within a study of beta chain features in type 1 diabetes. cDNA synthesis used the whole RNA isolate, giving expressed TCRB sequences. Data came from immunoSEQ multiplex PCR; TCRdb stores just in-frame clones and leaves some out. The sample comprises 200,000 to 250,000 clones, roughly 17% of which are singletons, and 0.08% to 0.095% rests with the top ten. The CDR3 extends over 12 amino acids. Germline CDR1 is MNHEY and CDR2 is SMNVEV (reference sequence). Trimming removed 0 bases from V and 5 bases from J, with 5 bases in between. General study results and limits: When Type 1 diabetes patients were examined, their TCRB CDR3s proved moderately but significantly shorter in all four CD4+ subsets.

CD45RO/CCR7/CD25/CD127/CD95/CD27 staining was used to isolate CD4+ naive, central memory, regulatory and stem cell-like memory cells by sorting. This clone has just a few counts. Its cognate antigen is unknown. The gene calls are TRBV27 and TRBJ2-7, with unresolved D. This clonotype was sampled from a man younger than 40 with type 1 diabetes. The specimen sequenced was naive CD4+ T cells from blood. The chain's CDR3 is CASSLSSHEQYF. CDR3 bases: TGTGCCAGCAGTTTATCTTCCCACGAGCAGTACTTC.